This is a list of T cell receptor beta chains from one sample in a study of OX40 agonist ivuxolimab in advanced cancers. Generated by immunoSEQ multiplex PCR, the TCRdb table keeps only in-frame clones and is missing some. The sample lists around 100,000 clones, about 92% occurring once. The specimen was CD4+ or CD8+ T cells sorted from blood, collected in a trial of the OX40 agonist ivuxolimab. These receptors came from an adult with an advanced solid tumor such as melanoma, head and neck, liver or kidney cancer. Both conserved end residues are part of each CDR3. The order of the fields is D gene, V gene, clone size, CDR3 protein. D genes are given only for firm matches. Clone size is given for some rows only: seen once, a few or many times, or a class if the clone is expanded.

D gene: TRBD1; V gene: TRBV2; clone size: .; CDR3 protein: CASSKDRVSYNEQFF
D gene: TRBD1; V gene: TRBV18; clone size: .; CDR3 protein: CASSRQGPINYGYTF
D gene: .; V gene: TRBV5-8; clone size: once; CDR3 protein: CASSLNSYNEQFF
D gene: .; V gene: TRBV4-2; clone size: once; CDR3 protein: CASSNSARRETQYF
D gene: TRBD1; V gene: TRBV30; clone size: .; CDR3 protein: CAWSVTGTNSPLHF
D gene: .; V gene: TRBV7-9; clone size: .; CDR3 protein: CASSLEDGTYSPLHF
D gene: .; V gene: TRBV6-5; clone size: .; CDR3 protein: CASSYSPRQPQHF
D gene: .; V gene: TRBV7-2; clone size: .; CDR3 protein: CASSLGGEQFF
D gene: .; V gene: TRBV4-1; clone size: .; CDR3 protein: CASSQERTDTQYF
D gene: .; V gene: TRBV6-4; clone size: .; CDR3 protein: CASSDSSYTGELFF
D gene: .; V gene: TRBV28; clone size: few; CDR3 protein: CASRDPLTDTQYF
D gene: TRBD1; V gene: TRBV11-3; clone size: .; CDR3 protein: CASSLYRGPRLEKLFF
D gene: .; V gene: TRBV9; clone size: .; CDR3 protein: CASSVSGTDTQYF
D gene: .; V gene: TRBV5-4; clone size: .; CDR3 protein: CASSYRDQPQHF
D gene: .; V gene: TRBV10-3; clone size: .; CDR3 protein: CAITGGGSGNYGYTF
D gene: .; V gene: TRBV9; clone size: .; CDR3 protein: CASSALDTGELFF